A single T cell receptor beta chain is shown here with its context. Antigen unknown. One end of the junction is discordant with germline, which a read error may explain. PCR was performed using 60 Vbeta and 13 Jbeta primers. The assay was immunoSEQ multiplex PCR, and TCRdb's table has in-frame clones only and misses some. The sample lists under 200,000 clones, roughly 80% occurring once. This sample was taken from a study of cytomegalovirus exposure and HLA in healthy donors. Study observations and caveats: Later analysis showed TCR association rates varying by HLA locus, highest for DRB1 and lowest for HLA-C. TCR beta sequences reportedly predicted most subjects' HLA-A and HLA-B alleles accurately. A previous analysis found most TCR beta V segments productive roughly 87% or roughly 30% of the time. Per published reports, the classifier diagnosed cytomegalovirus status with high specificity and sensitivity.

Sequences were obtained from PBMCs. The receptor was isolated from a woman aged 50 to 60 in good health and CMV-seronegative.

The CDR3 region has the DNA TGTGCCAGCAGCTCCCCCAGCGGGAGCTCCGTCTTC. It specifies CASSSPSGSSVF. The chain employs TRBV7-2 and TRBJ2-1; 8 nucleotides match TRBD2. This CDR3 comprises 12 residues. CDR1 and CDR2 (germline): SGHTA, FQGNSA.